This is a list of T cell receptor beta chains from one sample in a study of cytomegalovirus exposure and HLA in healthy donors. Measured with immunoSEQ multiplex PCR; TCRdb has only the in-frame clones, and not every one. The sample carries some 150,000 clones, approximately 82% recorded once. Specimen: PBMCs. These TCRs come from a man under 40 in good health and CMV-seropositive. Both conserved end residues are part of each CDR3.

j_call v_call cdr3_aa
TRBJ2-7 TRBV5-1 CASSLATGAGISEQYF
TRBJ1-2 TRBV25-1 CASSEGRGWGVESGYTF
TRBJ2-1 TRBV10-2 CASSAELAGGRNEQFF
TRBJ1-4 TRBV23-1 CARGREELFF
TRBJ1-2 TRBV7-9 CASRLGGTDYGYTF
TRBJ1-1 TRBV28 CATLGSVEAFF
TRBJ1-2 TRBV30 CASKNERTNYGYTF
TRBJ2-1 TRBV5-6 CASSLVGAGAYNEQFF
TRBJ2-1 TRBV7-3 CASSFGTSSEQFF
TRBJ2-7 TRBV7-7 CASEGSYEQYF
TRBJ1-2 TRBV6-5 CASSYSMEGGTKGYTF
TRBJ2-3 TRBV7-3 CASSLNAGGPTDTQYF